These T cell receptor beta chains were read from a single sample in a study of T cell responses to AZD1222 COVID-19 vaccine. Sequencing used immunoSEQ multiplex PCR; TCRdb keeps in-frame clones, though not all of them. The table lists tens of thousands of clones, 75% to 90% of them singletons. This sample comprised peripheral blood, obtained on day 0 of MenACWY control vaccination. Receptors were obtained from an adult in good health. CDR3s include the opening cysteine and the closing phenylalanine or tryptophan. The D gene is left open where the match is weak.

cdr3_aa: CASSYPQGCTDTQYF; v_call: TRBV6-7; d_call: NA
cdr3_aa: CASSFVGQGGPYGYTF; v_call: TRBV7-9; d_call: TRBD1
cdr3_aa: CAWKRDGNTIYF; v_call: TRBV30; d_call: NA
cdr3_aa: CASSPQGKNTEAFF; v_call: TRBV6-2/TRBV6-3; d_call: TRBD1
cdr3_aa: CASSYTDGQGYTF; v_call: TRBV5-1; d_call: NA
cdr3_aa: CASSVRGDPHQPQHF; v_call: TRBV9; d_call: NA
cdr3_aa: CASSDRQGNSPLHF; v_call: TRBV6-1; d_call: NA
cdr3_aa: CASSRTPTNRQMGTEAFF; v_call: TRBV19; d_call: NA
cdr3_aa: CASSLTGAGNTIYF; v_call: TRBV5-1; d_call: TRBD1
cdr3_aa: CASSLEDPNTGELFF; v_call: TRBV5-1; d_call: NA
cdr3_aa: CSVEQGQGAIGLETQYF; v_call: TRBV29-1; d_call: TRBD1
cdr3_aa: CASSPRNSNYGYTF; v_call: TRBV3-1/TRBV3-2; d_call: NA
cdr3_aa: CASSLGLARYNEQFF; v_call: TRBV7-2; d_call: TRBD2
cdr3_aa: CASSLLGQGGTEAFF; v_call: TRBV28; d_call: TRBD1
cdr3_aa: CSASLAGGPDTQYF; v_call: TRBV20-1; d_call: TRBD2
cdr3_aa: CASSLLGQGAYGQYF; v_call: TRBV5-5; d_call: TRBD1
cdr3_aa: CASSPRGHEQYF; v_call: TRBV7-9; d_call: TRBD1
cdr3_aa: CASSLLAGVETQYF; v_call: TRBV7-2; d_call: TRBD2
cdr3_aa: CASSYSGGGSTGELFF; v_call: TRBV6-2/TRBV6-3; d_call: TRBD2
cdr3_aa: CSASGGATEAFF; v_call: TRBV29-1; d_call: NA
cdr3_aa: CASSLMGSTDTQYF; v_call: TRBV11-2; d_call: NA
cdr3_aa: CARIMGSYYNEQFF; v_call: TRBV27; d_call: NA
cdr3_aa: CASSKPGQGRYEQYF; v_call: TRBV6-5; d_call: TRBD1
cdr3_aa: CASSPGAGVETQYF; v_call: TRBV18; d_call: TRBD2
cdr3_aa: CASNFGDRGNEQYF; v_call: TRBV28; d_call: TRBD1
cdr3_aa: CASSLTSVPAETQYF; v_call: TRBV7-3; d_call: NA
cdr3_aa: CASSPGTSGRHNEQFF; v_call: TRBV7-9; d_call: TRBD2
cdr3_aa: CASSLDLSGPYNEQFF; v_call: TRBV11-3; d_call: NA
cdr3_aa: CASSMTGTGKETQYF; v_call: TRBV7-7; d_call: TRBD1
cdr3_aa: CASSQDSGTQYGYTF; v_call: TRBV4-2; d_call: NA
cdr3_aa: CAWSVRDRGIYEQYF; v_call: TRBV30; d_call: TRBD1
cdr3_aa: CASSKNPTATDTQYF; v_call: TRBV9; d_call: NA
cdr3_aa: CASSLPSTGILNQPQHF; v_call: TRBV28; d_call: TRBD1
cdr3_aa: CASSDLPQGKRTGERRDTQYF; v_call: TRBV10-1; d_call: NA
cdr3_aa: CSVGIPANRKTNEKLFF; v_call: TRBV29-1; d_call: NA
cdr3_aa: CASSPEREGRYEQYF; v_call: TRBV7-2; d_call: TRBD2
cdr3_aa: CASRDSGRAPYEQYF; v_call: TRBV25-1; d_call: TRBD2
cdr3_aa: CASSPDLGGSSYNEQFF; v_call: TRBV7-9; d_call: NA
cdr3_aa: CASSRTGGSNQPQHF; v_call: TRBV27; d_call: TRBD1
cdr3_aa: CASSPPLAGPYEQYF; v_call: TRBV28; d_call: TRBD2
cdr3_aa: CASSPQGVAGNTIYF; v_call: TRBV7-8; d_call: NA
cdr3_aa: CASSRHRGYGANVLTF; v_call: TRBV7-9; d_call: TRBD1
cdr3_aa: CASKRGGGDYGYTF; v_call: TRBV6-5; d_call: TRBD1
cdr3_aa: CASSQVQNTEAFF; v_call: TRBV4-2; d_call: NA
cdr3_aa: CASSPPTGSPVEKLFF; v_call: TRBV18; d_call: TRBD1
cdr3_aa: CASSGQLPEQYF; v_call: TRBV12-3/TRBV12-4; d_call: NA
cdr3_aa: CASSDRWSTDTQYF; v_call: TRBV6-1; d_call: NA
cdr3_aa: CASSEEGSPGLGLYEQYF; v_call: TRBV25-1; d_call: NA
cdr3_aa: CASSLDEPLNNEQFF; v_call: TRBV5-1; d_call: NA